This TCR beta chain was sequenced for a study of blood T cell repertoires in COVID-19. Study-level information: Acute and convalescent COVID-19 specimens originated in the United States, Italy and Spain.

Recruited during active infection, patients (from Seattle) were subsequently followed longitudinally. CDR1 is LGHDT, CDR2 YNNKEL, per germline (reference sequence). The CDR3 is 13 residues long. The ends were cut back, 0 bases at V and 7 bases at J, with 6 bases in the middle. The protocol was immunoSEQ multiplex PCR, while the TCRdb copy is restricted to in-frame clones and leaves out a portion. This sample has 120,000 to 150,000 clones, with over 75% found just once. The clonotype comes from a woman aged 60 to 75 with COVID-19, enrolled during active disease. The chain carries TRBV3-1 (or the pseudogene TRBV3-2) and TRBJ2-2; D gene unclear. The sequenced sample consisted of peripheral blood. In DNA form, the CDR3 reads TGTGCCAGCAGCCAAGATGTCAACGGGGAGCTGTTTTTT. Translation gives CASSQDVNGELFF.